Described below is a single T cell receptor (beta chain) sequence and its context. This sample is part of a study of blood T cell repertoires in COVID-19. Across the whole study: Material from acute and convalescent COVID-19 was sourced from the United States, Italy and Spain. T cells, B-cell-depleted T cells, or PBMCs provided the cDNA or gDNA that served as material.

Per the original data handling: It was from reference gene primer amplification that nucleated cell counts were estimated. TCRdb's table, derived via immunoSEQ multiplex PCR, lists solely in-frame clones and lacks some. The D gene and trimming were derived from the DNA, and the V and J assignments and clone size from that table. The data show approximately 150,000 clones, about 86% seen once. V was pared by 3 bases and J by 0 bases, with 14 bases between. Looked up from germline, CDR1 is KGHSH and CDR2 is LQKENI. CDR3 size: 17 residues. The J gene is TRBJ1-4, the V gene TRBV18; perhaps TRBD1 as D (5 bases). The sample comprised peripheral blood. The receptor's source is a woman aged 70-85 years who had recovered from COVID-19. The CDR3 nucleotides read TGTGCCAGCTCACCGGGGCCCACAGTTGCAACTAATGAAAAACTGTTTTTT. Translated, it gives CASSPGPTVATNEKLFF.